These 23 T cell receptor beta chains share one sample of origin, sequenced in a study of neurological immune-mediated disorders. MiXCR, applied by TCRdb to the 5' RACE reads, yields one record per CDR3 protein. The repertoire consists of tens of thousands of distinct CDR3 sequences, with about a tenth occurring once and the leading ten covering roughly 1.8%. The sample consisted of PBMCs. The receptors originated from a man aged 35 to 55 in good health.

The chain is built from TRBV7-3 and TRBJ2-2; TRBD2 aligns across 13 bases. The V and J ends lost 1 base and 7 bases, in that order; junction bases with no gene match: 6. The CDR3 runs to 17 residues. Germline CDR1 reads SGHTA; CDR2 reads FQGTGA. The DNA for the CDR3 is TGTGCCAGCAGCTTAATGGGGACTAGCGGGGAAGTCGGGGAGCTGTTTTTT. Protein: CASSLMGTSGEVGELFF.

This clonotype was recorded many times. Here the CDR3 reads CASRGSGDYEQYF. As DNA, the CDR3 is TGTGCCAGCCGGGGTAGCGGAGATTACGAGCAGTACTTC. The genes are TRBV25-1 and TRBJ2-7; maybe TRBD2 (6 bases). The CDR3 is made up of 13 amino acids. V lost 8 bases and J 4 bases, leaving 15 bases between the germline ends. Germline lookup yields CDR1 MGHDK and CDR2 SYGVNS.

This clonotype was detected ten times or more. The chain employs TRBV5-1 and TRBJ2-2, with 7 bases matching TRBD1. The CDR3 sequence is 15 residues long. CDR1 and CDR2 (germline): SGHRS, YFSETQ. Trimming cost V 4 bases and J 1 base; bases outside gene matches: 4. The chain's CDR3 is CASSPGTENTGELFF. CDR3 nucleotide sequence: TGCGCCAGCAGCCCCGGGACAGAGAACACCGGGGAGCTGTTTTTT.

Many counts were recorded for this clonotype. The V and J genes are TRBV20-1 and TRBJ2-7, with 7 bases fitting TRBD1. CDR3 length equals 15 residues. The germline V gene encodes CDR1 DFQATT and CDR2 SNEGSKA (reference sequence). Trimming removed 0 bases from V and 4 bases from J; junction bases left unmatched: 9. CDR3 region: CSARDLTGFSYEQYF. The CDR3 DNA follows: TGCAGTGCTAGAGACTTGACAGGGTTTAGTTACGAGCAGTACTTC.

This clonotype was seen repeatedly, ten times or more. The gene calls are TRBV14 and TRBJ2-3; no reliable D call. This CDR3 has 14 amino acids. Trimming removed 3 bases at V and 6 bases at J, with 13 bases between. Germline V gene data show CDR1 as SGHDN and CDR2 as FVKESK. In DNA, the CDR3 is TGTGCCAGCAGCCATAAGAGTTCAACGGATACGCAGTATTTT. It specifies CASSHKSSTDTQYF.

This clonotype was found many times. The rearrangement joins TRBV20-1 to TRBJ2-5, with 7 bases lining up with TRBD1. Per the germline V gene, CDR1 is DFQATT and CDR2 is SNEGSKA (reference sequence). The CDR3 has 13 amino acids. The junction had 7 bases not matched to a gene; V was cut back by 4 bases and J by 5 bases. The CDR3 is CSATGQVPETQYF. The CDR3 region has the DNA TGCAGTGCTACCGGACAGGTCCCGGAGACCCAGTACTTC.

Within the sample, this clonotype is medium-sized. This sequence joins TRBV20-1 and TRBJ2-3; D unclear. Germline V gene lookup returns CDR1 DFQATT and CDR2 SNEGSKA (reference sequence). This CDR3 comprises 14 residues. Trimming left V 5 bases short and J 0 bases short, with 12 bases between. The CDR3 DNA is TGCAGTGCTCCCTATATATCTAGCACAGATACGCAGTATTTT. It yields the protein CSAPYISSTDTQYF.

This clonotype has a count of ten or more. The V and J genes are TRBV20-1 and TRBJ2-5; 7 bases are shared with TRBD1. CDR3 length equals 14 residues. V trimming: 6 bases; J trimming: 1 base; junction bases outside the gene matches: 8. Germline CDR1 reads DFQATT; CDR2 reads SNEGSKA (reference sequence). The CDR3 is CSAGHGQVQETQYF. In DNA form, the CDR3 reads TGCAGTGCGGGACACGGACAGGTCCAAGAGACCCAGTACTTC.

As concerns this clonotype: A much more abundant neighbour one base away suggests this may be a read error. The chain recombines TRBV27 with TRBJ2-3, with D possibly being TRBD2 (6 bases). Germline CDR1 is MNHEY and CDR2 is SMNVEV (reference sequence). This CDR3 comprises 13 residues. Trimming removed 7 bases at V and 10 bases at J, with 18 bases between. The CDR3 loop is CASNSSSGTPQYF. CDR3 DNA: TGTGCCAGCAATTCGTCTTCCGGGACTCCGCAGTATTTT.

This clonotype showed up many times. V usage is TRBV6-6 and J usage is TRBJ1-1; possibly TRBD1 for D (5 bases). The germline V and J ends were trimmed by 0 bases and 0 bases, with 20 bases remaining between them. CDR3 length equals 19 residues. Germline V lookup: CDR1 MNHNY, CDR2 SVGAGI (reference sequence). The CDR3 here is CASSYSPRAAFYLNTEAFF. The CDR3 bases are TGTGCCAGCAGTTACTCACCCAGGGCAGCCTTTTACTTGAACACTGAAGCTTTCTTT.

This clonotype occurred many times. This chain connects TRBV10-3 to TRBJ1-5; TRBD1 might be the D (6 bases). V lost 6 bases to trimming and J lost 0 bases, with 12 bases between them. This CDR3 has 15 residues. Germline V gene data show CDR1 as ENHRY and CDR2 as SYGVKD. The CDR3 DNA is TGTGCCATCAGCGCGGACAGTATTAGCAATCAGCCCCAGCATTTT. Encoded protein: CAISADSISNQPQHF.

Many counts were recorded for this clonotype. The chain carries TRBV27 and TRBJ2-2; 7 bases fit TRBD1. The V gene's germline CDR1 is MNHEY and CDR2 SMNVEV (reference sequence). Trimming took 5 bases from V and 3 from J; bases not matched to a gene: 3. The CDR3 contains 14 residues. The CDR3 sequence: CASSQQGYTGELFF. CDR3 nucleotide sequence: TGTGCCAGCAGTCAACAGGGGTACACCGGGGAGCTGTTTTTT.

In regard to this clonotype: With a much larger clone just one base away, this may be a read error. The chain carries TRBV29-1 and TRBJ2-5; perhaps TRBD2 as D (5 bases). CDR1 and CDR2 from the germline V gene are SQVTM and ANQGSEA. Trimming removed 1 base from V and 8 bases from J, with 8 bases in between. The CDR3 length is 11 residues. As DNA, the CDR3 is TGCAGCGTTGAAGGTCGGGATACCCAGTACTTC. Its translation is CSVEGRDTQYF.

In its sample, this clonotype was seen many times. The CDR3: CSVEDWGQGGNTGELFF. The CDR3, as DNA: TGCAGCGTTGAAGATTGGGGACAGGGAGGTAACACCGGGGAGCTGTTTTTT. The rearrangement uses TRBV29-1 and TRBJ2-2; TRBD1 matches 9 bases. Germline V CDR1 and CDR2: SQVTM, ANQGSEA. V gave up 0 bases and J gave up 2 bases; unmatched junction bases: 7. There are 17 residues in the CDR3.

This clonotype was detected ten times or more. The chain links TRBV4-2 to TRBJ1-5; unclear D gene. The length of the CDR3 is 14 residues. Germline V CDR1 and CDR2: LGHNA, YNFKEQ. V dropped 0 bases and J dropped 5 bases, with 8 bases sitting between them. The CDR3 region has the DNA TGTGCCAGCAGCCAAGATAATGGCGATCAGCCCCAGCATTTT. Amino acid sequence: CASSQDNGDQPQHF.

This clonotype has at least ten counts. The chain uses TRBV7-8 and TRBJ2-1, with D perhaps TRBD2 (7 bases). The CDR3 contains 15 residues. V gave up 5 bases and J gave up 3 bases, with 14 bases separating them. Germline V gene lookup returns CDR1 SGHVS and CDR2 FQNEAQ. CDR3 DNA: TGTGCCAGCAGCCTAGGGAGGGGGGTCTACAATGAGCAGTTCTTC. Protein sequence: CASSLGRGVYNEQFF.

This clonotype was found many times. This chain joins TRBV2 and TRBJ2-4; TRBD2 might be the D (6 bases). This CDR3 region has 14 residues. Trimming took 1 base from V and 6 from J, leaving 10 bases between them. Germline CDR1 reads SNHLY; CDR2 reads FYNNEI. Here the CDR3 DNA reads TGTGCCAGCAGTGAAGGCAGGGAGGCAAACATTCAGTACTTC. Translated, it gives CASSEGREANIQYF.

This clonotype was seen ten or more times. This sequence joins TRBV3-1 and TRBJ1-1; D uncertain. Germline loops: CDR1 LGHDT, CDR2 YNNKEL (reference sequence). There are 15 residues in the CDR3. V lost 0 bases and J lost 1, with 9 bases in between. CDR3 DNA sequence: TGTGCCAGCAGCCAAGACGAAGGTCAGAACACTGAAGCTTTCTTT. Translating it yields CASSQDEGQNTEAFF. Full variable domain (missing parts from reference TRBV3-1 and TRBJ1-1): DTAVSQTPKYLVTQMGNDKSIKCEQNLGHDTMYWYKQDSKKFLKIMFSYNNKELIINETVPNRFSPKSPDKAHLNLHINSLELGDSAVYFCASSQDEGQNTEAFFGQGTRLTVV.

This clonotype has a handful of counts. Here the CDR3 DNA reads TGTGCCAGCTCACCACCGGACAGGGAGTACGAGCAGTACTTC. Translation: CASSPPDREYEQYF. V and J are TRBV18 and TRBJ2-7, with 8 bases aligning to TRBD1. Germline CDR1 reads KGHSH; CDR2 reads LQKENI. This CDR3 has 14 residues. Trimming took 0 bases from V and 4 from J; bases not matched to a gene: 2.

This clonotype was found many times. The rearrangement links TRBV10-3 to TRBJ1-5; D gene uncertain. V dropped 2 bases and J dropped 13 bases, with 15 bases sitting between them. The CDR3 is made up of 13 amino acids. The V gene's germline CDR1 is ENHRY and CDR2 SYGVKD. CDR3 nucleotides: TGTGCCATCAGTGAGCCACCGTCGCTTGCGCAGCATTTT. Its protein product is CAISEPPSLAQHF.

This clonotype was seen ten or more times. This chain joins TRBV10-2 and TRBJ2-2, with D unresolved. Germline CDR1 is WSHSY and CDR2 is SAAADI. Trimming left V 2 bases short and J 4 bases short, with 5 bases between. The CDR3 loop spans 13 amino acids. The CDR3 loop is CASSERSTGELFF. The CDR3 DNA sequence: TGCGCCAGCAGTGAGAGGAGCACCGGGGAGCTGTTTTTT.

This clonotype was recorded at least ten times. CDR3 residues: CSAIEDRIDYGYTF. The CDR3 DNA follows: TGCAGTGCTATAGAGGACAGGATTGACTATGGCTACACCTTC. The rearrangement joins TRBV20-1 to TRBJ1-2; TRBD1 matches at 7 bases. Germline CDR1 is DFQATT and CDR2 is SNEGSKA (reference sequence). This CDR3 contains 14 residues. The ends lost 4 bases at V and 3 bases at J; junction bases unmatched: 8.

CDR3 DNA sequence: TGCGCCAGCAGCTCGGTCTCGCGGTTAACCTACGAGCAGTACTTC. Encoded protein: CASSSVSRLTYEQYF. The chain joins TRBV5-1 to TRBJ2-7; D gene unclear. CDR3 size: 15 residues. Germline CDR1 reads SGHRS; CDR2 reads YFSETQ. The V end was cut by 3 bases, the J end by 2 bases, with 15 bases between. Full variable domain (outside the CDR3, taken from reference TRBV5-1 and TRBJ2-7): KAGVTQTPRYLIKTRGQQVTLSCSPISGHRSVSWYQQTPGQGLQFLFEYFSETQRNKGNFPGRFSGRQFSNSRSEMNVSTLELGDSALYLCASSSVSRLTYEQYFGPGTRLTVT.